This TCR delta chain appears in the sequencing data of a study of gamma-delta T cells after stem cell transplantation (dated by TCRdb to the mid-2010s). Turning to this clone: This receptor's antigen is unknown. Base-call qualities are not available, and no considerably larger clone is one nucleotide away.

Library prep was done by RT-PCR. Sequencing used an Illumina MiSeq. After TCRdb called clones again from the public reads with CATT, rows with identical DNA were merged. The sample table records 13,000 or so delta-chain clones; approximately 33% of these occur just once. Less than 4.5% of the sample rests with the top ten. The CDR3 starts with the cysteine, ends with the phenylalanine, and has 15 residues. Only the CDR3 DNA is retained, 45 bases long and in frame from the first base. V sheds 3 bases and J sheds 10 bases, leaving 27 bases between their ends. The germline V gene (reference sequence) gives CDR1 as TVYSNPD and CDR2 as GDNSRS.

The sequencing sample was made of gamma-delta T cells. The sequence links TRDV3 to TRDJ1; the D gene is unclear. The sequence derives from a human donor. It is not recorded whose cells these are; they may come from a transplant donor. The CDR3 reads CAFTTRFARTYTLIF. The DNA sequence is given as TGTGCCTTCACAACCCGTTTTGCCCGCACCTATACACTCATCTTT.